Included here is one T cell receptor (beta chain) sequence, with context. This record belongs to a study of shared clonotypes between healthy human individuals. Study at large: CD4 naive cells filled three plates per donor, CD4 memory three, CD8 naive two and CD8 memory one.

Every immunoSEQ plate was one replicate of a subset's evenly spread DNA. Each replicate PCR on the sorted subsets used about 0.2 ug DNA (approximately 27,000 T cell genomes). TCRdb's table, derived via immunoSEQ multiplex PCR, lists solely in-frame clones and lacks some. The sample includes some 1,900,000 clones, approximately 95% of them seen just once. CD8 cells classed as naive were CD45RO-negative and positively selected for CCR7, excluding terminally differentiated effector memory CD45RA+ cells. Germline V gives CDR1 MNHNS, CDR2 SASEGT. Between the trimmed V and J ends, which lost 8 bases and 6 bases, there was a span of 13 bases. The CDR3 length is 12 residues.

The sample taken for sequencing was naive CD8+ T cells sorted from blood. The receptor was isolated from a man aged 18 to 29 in good health. The rearrangement uses TRBV6-1 and TRBJ1-1; D not resolved. The chain's CDR3 is CASSPIGSEAFF. The CDR3 DNA reads TGTGCCAGCTCCCCGATCGGCTCTGAAGCTTTCTTT.